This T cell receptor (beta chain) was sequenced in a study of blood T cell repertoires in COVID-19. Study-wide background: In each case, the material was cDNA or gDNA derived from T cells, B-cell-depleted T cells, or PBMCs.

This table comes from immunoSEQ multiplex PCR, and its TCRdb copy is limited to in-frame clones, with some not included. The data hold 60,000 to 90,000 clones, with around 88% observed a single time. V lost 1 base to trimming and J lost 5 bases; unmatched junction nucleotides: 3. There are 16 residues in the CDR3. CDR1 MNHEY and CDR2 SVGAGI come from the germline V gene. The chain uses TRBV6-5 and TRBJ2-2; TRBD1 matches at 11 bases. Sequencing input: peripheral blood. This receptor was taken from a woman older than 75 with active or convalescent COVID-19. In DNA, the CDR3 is TGTGCCAGCAGTTACTTGGGACAGGGGGATACCGGGGAGCTGTTTTTT. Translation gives CASSYLGQGDTGELFF.